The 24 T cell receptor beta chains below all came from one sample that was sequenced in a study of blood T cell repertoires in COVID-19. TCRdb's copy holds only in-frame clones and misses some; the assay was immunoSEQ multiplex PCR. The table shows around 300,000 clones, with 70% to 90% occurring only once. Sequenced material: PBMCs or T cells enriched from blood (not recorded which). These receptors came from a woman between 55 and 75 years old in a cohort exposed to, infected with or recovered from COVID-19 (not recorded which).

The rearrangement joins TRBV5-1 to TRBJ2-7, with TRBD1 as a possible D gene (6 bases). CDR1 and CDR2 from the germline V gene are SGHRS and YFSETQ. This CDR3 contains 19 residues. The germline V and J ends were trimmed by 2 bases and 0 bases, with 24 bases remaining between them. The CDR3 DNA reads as TGCGCCAGCAGCTTTGGTTCAGGACTCCGGACAGAGAGCTCCTACGAGCAGTACTTC. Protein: CASSFGSGLRTESSYEQYF. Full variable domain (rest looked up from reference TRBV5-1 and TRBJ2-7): KAGVTQTPRYLIKTRGQQVTLSCSPISGHRSVSWYQQTPGQGLQFLFEYFSETQRNKGNFPGRFSGRQFSNSRSEMNVSTLELGDSALYLCASSFGSGLRTESSYEQYFGPGTRLTVT.

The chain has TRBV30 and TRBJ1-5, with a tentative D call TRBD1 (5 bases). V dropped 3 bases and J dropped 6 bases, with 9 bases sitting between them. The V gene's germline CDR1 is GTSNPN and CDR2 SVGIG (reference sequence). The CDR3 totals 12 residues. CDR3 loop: CAWRGQGQPQHF. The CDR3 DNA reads TGTGCCTGGAGGGGGCAGGGTCAGCCCCAGCATTTT. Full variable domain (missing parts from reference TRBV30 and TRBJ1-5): SQTIHQWPATLVQPVGSPLSLECTVEGTSNPNLYWYRQAAGRGLQLLFYSVGIGQISSEVPQNLSASRPQDRQFILSSKKLLLSDSGFYLCAWRGQGQPQHFGDGTRLSIL.

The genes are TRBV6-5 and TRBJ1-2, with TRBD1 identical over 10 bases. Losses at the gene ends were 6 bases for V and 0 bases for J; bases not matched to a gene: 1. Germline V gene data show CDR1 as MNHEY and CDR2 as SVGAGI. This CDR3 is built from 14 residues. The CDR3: CASRGQGTNYGYTF. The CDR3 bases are TGTGCCAGCAGGGGACAGGGGACTAACTATGGCTACACCTTC.

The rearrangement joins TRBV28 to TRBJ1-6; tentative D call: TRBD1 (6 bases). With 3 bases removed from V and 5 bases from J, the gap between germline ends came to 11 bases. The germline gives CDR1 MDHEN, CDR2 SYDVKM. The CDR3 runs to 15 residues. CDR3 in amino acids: CASSFLGANNSPLHF. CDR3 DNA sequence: TGTGCCAGCAGTTTCCTGGGGGCAAATAATTCACCCCTCCACTTT.

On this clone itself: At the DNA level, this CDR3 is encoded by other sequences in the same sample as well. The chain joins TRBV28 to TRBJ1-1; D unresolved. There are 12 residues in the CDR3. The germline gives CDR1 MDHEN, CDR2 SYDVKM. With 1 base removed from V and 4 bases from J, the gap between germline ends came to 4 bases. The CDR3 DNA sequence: TGTGCCAGCAGTTTATTGAGCACTGAAGCTTTCTTT. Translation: CASSLLSTEAFF.

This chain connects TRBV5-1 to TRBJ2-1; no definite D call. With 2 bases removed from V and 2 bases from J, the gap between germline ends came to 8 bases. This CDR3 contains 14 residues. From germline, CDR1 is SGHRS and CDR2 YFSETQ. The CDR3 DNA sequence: TGCGCCAGCAGCTTTGGCCAGGCCTACAATGAGCAGTTCTTC. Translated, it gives CASSFGQAYNEQFF.

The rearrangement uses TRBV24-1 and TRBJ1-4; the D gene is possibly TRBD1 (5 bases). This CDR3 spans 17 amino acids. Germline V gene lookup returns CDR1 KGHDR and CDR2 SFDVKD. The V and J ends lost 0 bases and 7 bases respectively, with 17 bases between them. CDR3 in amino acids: CATSDLVVRPRGEKLFF. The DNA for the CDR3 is TGTGCCACCAGTGATTTGGTGGTCCGCCCAAGGGGTGAAAAACTGTTTTTT.

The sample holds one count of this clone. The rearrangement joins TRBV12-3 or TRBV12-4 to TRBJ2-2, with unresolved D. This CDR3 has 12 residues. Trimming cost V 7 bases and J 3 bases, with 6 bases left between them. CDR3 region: CASIRDTGELFF. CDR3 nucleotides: TGTGCCAGCATCCGAGACACCGGGGAGCTGTTTTTT.

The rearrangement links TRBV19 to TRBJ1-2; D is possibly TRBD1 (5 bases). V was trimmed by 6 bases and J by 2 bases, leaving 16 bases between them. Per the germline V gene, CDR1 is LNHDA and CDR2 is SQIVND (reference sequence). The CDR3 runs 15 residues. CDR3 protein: CASRKSQGPNYGYTF. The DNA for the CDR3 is TGTGCCAGTAGGAAATCCCAGGGTCCAAACTATGGCTACACCTTC.

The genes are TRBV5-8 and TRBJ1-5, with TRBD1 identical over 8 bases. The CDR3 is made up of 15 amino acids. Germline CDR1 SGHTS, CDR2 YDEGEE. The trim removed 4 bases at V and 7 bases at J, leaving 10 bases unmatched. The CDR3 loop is CASSPFTGGGQPQHF. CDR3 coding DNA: TGTGCCAGCAGCCCCTTTACAGGGGGAGGACAGCCCCAGCATTTT.

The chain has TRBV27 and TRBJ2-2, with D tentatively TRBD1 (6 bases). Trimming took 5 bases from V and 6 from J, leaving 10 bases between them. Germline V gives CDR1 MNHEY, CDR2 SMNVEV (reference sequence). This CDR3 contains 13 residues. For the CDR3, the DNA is TGTGCCAGCAGTCCCCGACAGGCCGGGGAGCTGTTTTTT. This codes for CASSPRQAGELFF.

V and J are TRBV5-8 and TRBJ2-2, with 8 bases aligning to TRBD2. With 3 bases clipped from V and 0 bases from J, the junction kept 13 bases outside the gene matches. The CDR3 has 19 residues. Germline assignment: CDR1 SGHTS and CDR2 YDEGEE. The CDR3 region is CASSSGTLAGHANTGELFF. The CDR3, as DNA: TGTGCCAGCAGCTCTGGTACCCTAGCGGGCCACGCGAACACCGGGGAGCTGTTTTTT.

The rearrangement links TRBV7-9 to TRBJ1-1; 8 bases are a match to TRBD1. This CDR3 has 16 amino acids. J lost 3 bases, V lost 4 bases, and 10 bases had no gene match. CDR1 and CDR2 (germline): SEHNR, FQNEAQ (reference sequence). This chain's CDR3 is CASSSYKTGGDTEAFF. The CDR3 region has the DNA TGTGCCAGCAGCTCTTACAAAACAGGGGGAGACACTGAAGCTTTCTTT.

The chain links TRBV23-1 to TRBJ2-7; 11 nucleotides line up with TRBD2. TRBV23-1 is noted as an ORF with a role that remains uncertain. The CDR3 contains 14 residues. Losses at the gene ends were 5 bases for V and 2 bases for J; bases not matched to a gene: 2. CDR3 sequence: CASSISGRAYEQYF. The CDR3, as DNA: TGCGCCAGCAGTATTAGCGGGAGGGCCTACGAGCAGTACTTC.

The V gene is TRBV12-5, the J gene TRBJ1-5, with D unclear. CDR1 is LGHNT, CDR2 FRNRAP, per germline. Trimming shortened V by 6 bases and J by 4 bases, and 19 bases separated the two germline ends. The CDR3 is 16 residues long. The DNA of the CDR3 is TGTGCTAGTGGCCCCTCTTCGCGGGCCCTAAATCAGCCCCAGCATTTT. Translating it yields CASGPSSRALNQPQHF.

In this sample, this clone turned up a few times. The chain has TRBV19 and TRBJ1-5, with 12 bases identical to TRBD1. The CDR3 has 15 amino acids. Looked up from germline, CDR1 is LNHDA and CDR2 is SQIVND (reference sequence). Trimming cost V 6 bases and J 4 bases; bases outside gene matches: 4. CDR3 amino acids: CASRRDRGPNQPQHF. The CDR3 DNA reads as TGTGCCAGTAGACGGGACAGGGGGCCGAATCAGCCCCAGCATTTT. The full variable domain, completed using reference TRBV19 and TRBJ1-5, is DGGITQSPKYLFRKEGQNVTLSCEQNLNHDAMYWYRQDPGQGLRLIYYSQIVNDFQKGDIAEGYSVSREKKESFPLTVTSAQKNPTAFYLCASRRDRGPNQPQHFGDGTRLSIL.

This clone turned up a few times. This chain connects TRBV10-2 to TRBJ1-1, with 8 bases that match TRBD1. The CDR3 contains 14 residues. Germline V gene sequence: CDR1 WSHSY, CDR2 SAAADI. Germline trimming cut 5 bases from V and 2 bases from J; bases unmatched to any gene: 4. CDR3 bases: TGCGCCAGCAGTCCTGGGACAGGAAACACTGAAGCTTTCTTT. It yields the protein CASSPGTGNTEAFF.

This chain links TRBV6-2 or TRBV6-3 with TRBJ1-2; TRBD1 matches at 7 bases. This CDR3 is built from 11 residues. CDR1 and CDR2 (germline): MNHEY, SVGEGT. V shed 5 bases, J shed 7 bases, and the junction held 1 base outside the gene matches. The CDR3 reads CASSAGGGYTF. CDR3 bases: TGTGCCAGCAGTGCAGGGGGTGGCTACACCTTC.

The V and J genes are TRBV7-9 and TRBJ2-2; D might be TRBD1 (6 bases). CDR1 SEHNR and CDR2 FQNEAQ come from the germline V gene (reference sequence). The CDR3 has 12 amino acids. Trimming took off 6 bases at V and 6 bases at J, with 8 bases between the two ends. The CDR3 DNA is TGTGCCAGCAGAGAGGGGGCCGGGGAGCTGTTTTTT. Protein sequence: CASREGAGELFF.

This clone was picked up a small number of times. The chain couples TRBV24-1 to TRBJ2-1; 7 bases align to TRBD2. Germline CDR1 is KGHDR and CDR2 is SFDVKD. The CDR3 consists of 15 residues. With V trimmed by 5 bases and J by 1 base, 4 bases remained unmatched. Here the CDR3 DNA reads TGTGCCACCAGTGCCCAGCGGGATTCCTACAATGAGCAGTTCTTC. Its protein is CATSAQRDSYNEQFF.

DNA for the CDR3: TGTGCCAGCAGTGAACGACGAACGGGACTAGCGTCCCAAGAGACCCAGTACTTC. This translates into CASSERRTGLASQETQYF. V gene TRBV25-1 combines with J gene TRBJ2-5; 10 nucleotides agree with TRBD2. V shed 2 bases and J 1 base; nucleotides not matched to a gene: 10. Germline lookup yields CDR1 MGHDK and CDR2 SYGVNS. This CDR3 spans 18 amino acids.

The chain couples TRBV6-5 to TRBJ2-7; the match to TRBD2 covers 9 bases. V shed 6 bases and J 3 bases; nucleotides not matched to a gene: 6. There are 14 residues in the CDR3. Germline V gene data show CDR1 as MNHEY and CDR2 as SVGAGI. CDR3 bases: TGTGCCAGCAGAGTTAGCGGGAGTGGCTACGAGCAGTACTTC. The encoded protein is CASRVSGSGYEQYF.

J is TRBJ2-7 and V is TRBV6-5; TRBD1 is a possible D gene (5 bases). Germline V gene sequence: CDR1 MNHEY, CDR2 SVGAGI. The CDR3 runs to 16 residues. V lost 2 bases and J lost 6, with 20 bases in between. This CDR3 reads CASSYLQGAFLGEQYF. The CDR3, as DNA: TGTGCCAGCAGTTACCTTCAGGGTGCTTTCCTGGGCGAGCAGTACTTC.

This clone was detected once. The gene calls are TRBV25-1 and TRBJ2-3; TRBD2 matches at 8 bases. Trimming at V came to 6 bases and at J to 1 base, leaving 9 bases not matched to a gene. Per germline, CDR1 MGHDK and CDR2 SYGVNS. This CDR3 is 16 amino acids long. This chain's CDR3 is CASRSGTRGRTDTQYF. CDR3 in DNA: TGTGCCAGCAGGTCCGGGACTAGAGGTCGCACAGATACGCAGTATTTT.